This TCR beta chain was obtained from a study of blood T cells in healthy people across ages. Broader study findings: Roughly linear age-related decline in beta diversity appeared, significant by age around 36. Compared with aged donors, long-lived donors showed fewer expanded clones, suggesting selection.

Then a second PCR, running roughly 7 to 11 cycles, was carried out with a sample-barcoded 5' primer and a J-beta primer mix. One entry per CDR3 protein, called by TCRdb with MiXCR from the 5' RACE reads. The table has about 800,000 distinct CDR3 sequences, over 45% seen once. This clonotype was recorded once. Its target is not known. The CDR3 length is 17 residues. Deletions cut 1 base from V and 5 bases from J, with 20 bases between. The TCR originated in a man aged 25-40 years in good health. The sequencing input was blood. The chain carries TRBV12-3 or TRBV12-4 and TRBJ1-1; D gene ambiguous. The chain's CDR3 is CASSLVGIGPPGTEAFF. CDR3 DNA: TGTGCCAGCAGTTTAGTTGGTATTGGCCCACCGGGGACTGAAGCTTTCTTT.